This T cell receptor (beta chain) was sequenced during a study of human T cells and chemical hapten exposure. As to time point: patch test 1, 2 weeks after DPC sensitization. As to treatment: therapeutic diphenylcyclopropenone sensitization with weekly scalp DPC. The V and J ends lost 0 bases and 6 bases respectively, with 9 bases between them. The length of the CDR3 is 14 residues. From germline, CDR1 is LGHNA and CDR2 YNFKEQ. TCRdb re-derived calls from the RACE reads in MiXCR, one entry per CDR3 protein. Of a few hundred thousand distinct CDR3 sequences listed, 4.8% are singletons. J is TRBJ1-5 and V is TRBV4-2; tentatively, D is TRBD1 (5 bases). The sample here was whole blood, taken in connection with sensitization to the hapten diphenylcyclopropenone (DPC). The TCR originated in a woman aged 45-59 years with alopecia areata. Some clones in this sample may be carry-over from other donors' samples. CDR3 coding DNA: TGTGCCAGCAGCCAAGAAAGGGGCGGTCAGCCCCAGCATTTT. Protein product: CASSQERGGQPQHF.